The next 28 T cell receptor beta chains were all read from a single sample in a study of patients and donors after allogeneic stem cell transplantation. TCRdb re-derived calls from the RT-PCR reads in MiXCR, one entry per CDR3 protein. The sample holds about a million distinct CDR3 sequences, over 15% seen once. Source material: blood, either unsorted or a sorted T cell fraction (not recorded which). The receptors originated from a human donor who was either an allogeneic HSCT recipient or a stem cell or donor lymphocyte infusion donor (not recorded which). It is not recorded whose cells these are; they may come from a transplant donor.

V gene TRBV7-9 combines with J gene TRBJ1-1; TRBD1 might be the D (5 bases). Trimming cost V 2 bases and J 2 bases, with 9 bases left between them. There are 14 residues in the CDR3. Germline loops: CDR1 SEHNR, CDR2 FQNEAQ (reference sequence). The CDR3 is CASSLMDTNTEAFF. Written as DNA, the CDR3 is TGTGCCAGCAGCTTAATGGACACAAACACTGAAGCTTTCTTT.

This clonotype came up a few times. V is TRBV3-1 and J is TRBJ2-2, with TRBD2 matching 10 bases. Per the germline V gene, CDR1 is LGHDT and CDR2 is YNNKEL (reference sequence). The CDR3 extends over 18 amino acids. The J segment lost 6 bases and the V segment lost 0 bases, leaving 10 bases of the junction unmatched. The CDR3 here is CASSQERASGSKSGELFF. CDR3 in DNA: TGTGCCAGCAGCCAAGAGAGAGCTAGCGGGAGTAAATCCGGGGAGCTGTTTTTT.

This clonotype was seen more than once but under ten times. The chain carries TRBV20-1 and TRBJ1-2, with unresolved D. Per the germline V gene, CDR1 is DFQATT and CDR2 is SNEGSKA (reference sequence). This CDR3 region has 11 residues. V dropped 5 bases and J dropped 4 bases, with 8 bases sitting between them. CDR3 region: CSAGHSYGYTF. DNA of the CDR3: TGCAGTGCTGGGCATTCCTATGGCTACACCTTC.

The V gene is TRBV4-3, the J gene TRBJ1-6, with D perhaps matching TRBD1 (5 bases). The CDR3 loop spans 16 amino acids. Germline lookup yields CDR1 LGHNA and CDR2 YSLEER. Trimming left V 0 bases short and J 6 bases short, with 12 bases between. The DNA of the CDR3 is TGCGCCAGCAGCCAAGATCGGGGGACCTCTAATTCACCCCTCCACTTT. Its protein is CASSQDRGTSNSPLHF.

The gene calls are TRBV6-2 or TRBV6-3 and TRBJ1-4; no clear D. Per germline, CDR1 MNHEY and CDR2 SVGEGT. The germline V and J ends were trimmed by 8 bases and 8 bases, with 12 bases remaining between them. The CDR3 covers 12 residues. CDR3 sequence reads: CASASRREKLFF. As DNA, the CDR3 is TGTGCCAGCGCTTCCCGTAGGGAAAAACTGTTTTTT.

The J gene is TRBJ2-1, the V gene TRBV7-2, with 7 nucleotides matching TRBD2. V was clipped by 7 bases and J by 7 bases; unmatched bases: 13. The CDR3 extends over 15 amino acids. CDR1 is SGHTA and CDR2 is FQGNSA in the germline V gene. The CDR3 reads CASKKTGGRLNEQFF. The CDR3 region has the DNA TGTGCCAGCAAAAAAACGGGGGGACGCCTAAATGAGCAGTTCTTC.

V gene TRBV11-2 combines with J gene TRBJ2-1; D gene ambiguous. Trimming shortened V by 3 bases and J by 9 bases, and 15 bases separated the two germline ends. The CDR3 is made up of 14 amino acids. In germline, CDR1 is SGHAT, CDR2 FQNNGV. The CDR3 is CASSFGLEPGEQFF. The CDR3 nucleotides are TGTGCCAGCAGCTTCGGCCTAGAGCCGGGTGAGCAGTTCTTC.

This clonotype was observed a few times. This rearrangement joins TRBV29-1 to TRBJ2-7; D remains ambiguous. V was clipped by 3 bases and J by 5 bases, with 11 bases between them. The CDR3 length is 12 residues. CDR1 is SQVTM and CDR2 is ANQGSEA in the germline V gene. CDR3 sequence reads: CSVEANENEQYF. The CDR3 nucleotides read TGCAGCGTTGAGGCTAACGAGAACGAGCAGTACTTC.

The chain carries TRBV19 and TRBJ1-5, with D possibly TRBD1 on 5 matching bases. Germline V lookup: CDR1 LNHDA, CDR2 SQIVND (reference sequence). The germline V and J ends were trimmed by 4 bases and 4 bases, with 11 bases remaining between them. The CDR3 is 14 amino acids. CDR3: CASSTSRQNQPQHF. CDR3 sequence (DNA): TGTGCCAGTAGTACCTCCCGACAGAATCAGCCCCAGCATTTT.

V gene TRBV20-1 combines with J gene TRBJ2-7, with D possibly TRBD1 on 6 matching bases. The CDR3 is 14 residues long. The germline gives CDR1 DFQATT, CDR2 SNEGSKA (reference sequence). Trimming took off 1 base at V and 4 bases at J, with 14 bases between the two ends. CDR3 bases: TGCAGTGCTAGAGGGTTGACAGGACCTTACGAGCAGTACTTC. Its translation is CSARGLTGPYEQYF.

The genes are TRBV6-2 or TRBV6-3 and TRBJ2-7; D may be TRBD1 (5 bases). Germline CDR1 MNHEY, CDR2 SVGEGT. The CDR3 contains 15 residues. V was clipped by 2 bases and J by 3 bases, with 14 bases between them. The CDR3 coding sequence is TGTGCCAGCAGTTACCCCAGGGCAGGGCACTACGAGCAGTACTTC. This gives the protein CASSYPRAGHYEQYF.

This clonotype occurred a few times. V usage is TRBV25-1 and J usage is TRBJ2-2; possibly TRBD1 or TRBD2 for D (6 bases each). Trimming cost V 1 base and J 2 bases, with 20 bases left between them. CDR3 length: 19 amino acids. Germline loops: CDR1 MGHDK, CDR2 SYGVNS. CDR3: CASSESPEWGATNTGELFF. In DNA, the CDR3 is TGTGCCAGCAGTGAATCCCCTGAGTGGGGGGCGACCAACACCGGGGAGCTGTTTTTT.

This chain connects TRBV27 to TRBJ1-5, with 7 positions matching TRBD1. CDR3 length equals 18 residues. Trimming removed 5 bases from V and 0 bases from J; junction bases left unmatched: 13. CDR1 is MNHEY, CDR2 SMNVEV, per germline (reference sequence). CDR3 protein: CASSPTGFRGYSNQPQHF. The CDR3 DNA is TGTGCCAGCAGTCCGACAGGGTTTCGAGGATATAGCAATCAGCCCCAGCATTTT.

The V gene is TRBV5-1, the J gene TRBJ2-7, with TRBD1 matching 7 bases. Trimming at V came to 3 bases and at J to 5 bases, leaving 14 bases not matched to a gene. Germline V gene sequence: CDR1 SGHRS, CDR2 YFSETQ. This CDR3 spans 16 amino acids. The CDR3 region has the DNA TGCGCCAGCAGCTCTTTGACAGGGCCACGAGGGAACGAGCAGTACTTC. Protein: CASSSLTGPRGNEQYF.

This chain connects TRBV3-1 to TRBJ1-6, with TRBD1 as a possible D gene (5 bases). This CDR3 spans 15 amino acids. In germline, CDR1 is LGHDT, CDR2 YNNKEL (reference sequence). V was shortened by 4 bases and J by 7 bases, with 14 bases between the two germline ends. The DNA of the CDR3 is TGTGCCAGCAGCCGGTGGGACGACCGGAATTCACCCCTCCACTTT. Residues: CASSRWDDRNSPLHF.

The rearrangement joins TRBV6-1 to TRBJ1-1, with 8 bases matching TRBD1. Germline CDR1 MNHNS, CDR2 SASEGT. This CDR3 comprises 14 residues. Germline trimming cut 10 bases from V and 7 bases from J; bases unmatched to any gene: 14. The CDR3 region has the DNA TGTGCCACTGAGAGAGGGCAGGGGGCAGGTGAAGCTTTCTTT. It encodes CATERGQGAGEAFF.

This chain uses TRBV20-1 with TRBJ2-3; D not resolved. In germline, CDR1 is DFQATT, CDR2 SNEGSKA (reference sequence). V lost 0 bases to trimming and J lost 1 base, with 8 bases between them. CDR3 size: 14 residues. In nucleotides, the CDR3 is TGCAGTGCTAGAGATCCCCTAGGCACAGATACGCAGTATTTT. This codes for CSARDPLGTDTQYF.

This clonotype was counted at least ten times. This sequence joins TRBV12-3 or TRBV12-4 and TRBJ1-2; D might be TRBD1 (5 bases). Trimming cost V 7 bases and J 2 bases, with 14 bases left between them. The CDR3 sequence is 14 residues long. Here the CDR3 DNA reads TGTGCCAGCAAACCTGGGGGGATCAACTATGGCTACACCTTC. The encoded protein is CASKPGGINYGYTF.

The genes are TRBV12-3 or TRBV12-4 and TRBJ2-7; D is undetermined. The length of the CDR3 is 11 residues. V was trimmed by 3 bases and J by 7 bases, leaving 7 bases between them. The CDR3 nucleotides read TGTGCCAGCAGTTTTCGGCAGGAGCAGTACTTC. It encodes CASSFRQEQYF.

This clonotype came up a few times. The chain links TRBV29-1 to TRBJ1-5, with 9 bases matching TRBD1. Trimming at V came to 7 bases and at J to 1 base, leaving 2 bases not matched to a gene. The CDR3 extends over 13 amino acids. The germline V gene encodes CDR1 SQVTM and CDR2 ANQGSEA. The chain's CDR3 is CSGGTGSNQPQHF. For the CDR3, the DNA is TGCAGCGGAGGGACAGGGAGCAATCAGCCCCAGCATTTT. Using reference TRBV29-1 and TRBJ1-5 for the parts outside the CDR3, the full variable domain is SAVISQKPSRDICQRGTSLTIQCQVDSQVTMMFWYRQQPGQSLTLIATANQGSEATYESGFVIDKFPISRPNLTFSTLTVSNMSPEDSSIYLCSGGTGSNQPQHFGDGTRLSIL.

The chain has TRBV7-9 and TRBJ1-5, with a possible D match to TRBD1 (5 bases). CDR1 and CDR2 from the germline V gene are SEHNR and FQNEAQ (reference sequence). The CDR3 contains 15 residues. The V end was cut by 0 bases, the J end by 4 bases, with 10 bases between. The CDR3: CASSLAGPVNQPQHF. Here the CDR3 DNA reads TGTGCCAGCAGCTTAGCGGGACCGGTAAATCAGCCCCAGCATTTT.

The V call is TRBV12-3 or TRBV12-4, the J call TRBJ1-4, with D possibly being TRBD1 (6 bases). The germline V and J ends were trimmed by 3 bases and 3 bases, with 11 bases remaining between them. This CDR3 is built from 15 residues. In DNA, the CDR3 is TGTGCCAGCAGTTTCAGACAGGCTTCTAATGAAAAACTGTTTTTT. It codes for CASSFRQASNEKLFF.

This clonotype was recorded a few times. The V gene is TRBV7-2, the J gene TRBJ2-4, with TRBD1 identical over 8 bases. CDR1 and CDR2 (germline): SGHTA, FQGNSA. This CDR3 is 14 amino acids long. Unmatched junction bases numbered 6, after V lost 4 bases and J lost 7 bases. CDR3 sequence reads: CASSSRQGRNIQYF. CDR3 nucleotide sequence: TGTGCCAGCAGCTCTCGACAGGGGCGTAACATTCAGTACTTC.

This clonotype was counted a few times. The chain's CDR3 is CSAHRFTDTQYF. Here the CDR3 DNA reads TGCAGTGCTCATCGCTTCACAGATACGCAGTATTTT. The chain carries TRBV20-1 and TRBJ2-3; no firm D call. V was clipped by 5 bases and J by 2 bases, with 8 bases between them. The CDR3 runs 12 residues. Per the germline V gene, CDR1 is DFQATT and CDR2 is SNEGSKA (reference sequence).

A single count supports this clonotype. The rearrangement links TRBV16 to TRBJ2-7, with D perhaps matching TRBD2 (5 bases). V was cut by 2 bases and J by 0 bases, with 14 bases left in between. This CDR3 region has 16 residues. Germline V gene data show CDR1 as KGHSY and CDR2 as FQNENV. CDR3 loop: CASSQRFGLNSYEQYF. The CDR3, as DNA: TGTGCCAGCAGCCAAAGGTTCGGACTTAACTCCTACGAGCAGTACTTC.

J is TRBJ1-4 and V is TRBV12-3 or TRBV12-4; 7 bases match TRBD1. The CDR3 covers 14 residues. The V and J ends lost 6 bases and 8 bases, in that order; junction bases with no gene match: 9. CDR3 loop: CASRRTGEREKLFF. The DNA of the CDR3 is TGTGCCAGCAGACGTACAGGGGAGAGGGAAAAACTGTTTTTT.

This CDR3 is CASSQDLGQRQKLFF. For the CDR3, the DNA is TGTGCCAGCAGCCAAGATCTAGGGCAGCGCCAAAAACTGTTTTTT. The J gene is TRBJ1-4, the V gene TRBV14; D is uncertain. V was pared by 0 bases and J by 9 bases, with 14 bases between. The CDR3 sequence is 15 residues long. The germline CDR1 and CDR2 sequences are SGHDN and FVKESK.

In this sample, this clonotype turned up a few times. J is TRBJ1-1 and V is TRBV7-3, with D possibly TRBD1 on 5 matching bases. The germline CDR1 and CDR2 sequences are SGHTA and FQGTGA. V lost 4 bases to trimming and J lost 0 bases, with 18 bases between them. This CDR3 comprises 17 residues. In DNA, the CDR3 is TGTGCCAGCAGCTCATACGGTTTTGGGGGGGTGAACACTGAAGCTTTCTTT. Translated: CASSSYGFGGVNTEAFF. The full variable domain, its missing parts supplied by reference TRBV7-3 and TRBJ1-1, is GAGVSQTPSNKVTEKGKYVELRCDPISGHTALYWYRQSLGQGPEFLIYFQGTGAADDSGLPNDRFFAVRPEGSVSTLKIQRTERGDSAVYLCASSSYGFGGVNTEAFFGQGTRLTVV.